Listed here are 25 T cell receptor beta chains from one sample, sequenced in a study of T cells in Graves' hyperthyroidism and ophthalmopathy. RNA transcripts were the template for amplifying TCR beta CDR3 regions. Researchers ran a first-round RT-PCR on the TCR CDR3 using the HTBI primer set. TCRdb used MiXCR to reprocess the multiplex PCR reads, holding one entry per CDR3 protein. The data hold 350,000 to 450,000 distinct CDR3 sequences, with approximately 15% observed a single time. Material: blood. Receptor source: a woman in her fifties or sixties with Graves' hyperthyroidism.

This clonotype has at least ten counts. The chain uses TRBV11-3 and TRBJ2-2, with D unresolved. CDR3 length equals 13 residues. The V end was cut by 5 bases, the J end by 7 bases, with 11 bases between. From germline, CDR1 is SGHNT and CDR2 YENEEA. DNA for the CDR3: TGTGCCAGCAGCACCGTGGCTGTCGGGGAGCTGTTTTTT. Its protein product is CASSTVAVGELFF.

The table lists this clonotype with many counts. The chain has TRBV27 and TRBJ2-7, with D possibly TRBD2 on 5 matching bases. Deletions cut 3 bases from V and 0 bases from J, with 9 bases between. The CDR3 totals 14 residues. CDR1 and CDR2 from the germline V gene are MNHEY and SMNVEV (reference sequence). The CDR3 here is CASSFGETSYEQYF. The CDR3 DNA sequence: TGTGCCAGCAGTTTCGGGGAAACCTCCTACGAGCAGTACTTC.

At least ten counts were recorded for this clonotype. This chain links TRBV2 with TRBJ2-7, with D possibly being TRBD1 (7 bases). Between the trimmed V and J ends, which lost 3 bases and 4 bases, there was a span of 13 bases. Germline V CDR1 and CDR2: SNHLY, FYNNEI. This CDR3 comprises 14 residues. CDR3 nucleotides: TGTGCCAGCAGTGAGGAGGGGGCCCTATACGAGCAGTACTTC. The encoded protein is CASSEEGALYEQYF.

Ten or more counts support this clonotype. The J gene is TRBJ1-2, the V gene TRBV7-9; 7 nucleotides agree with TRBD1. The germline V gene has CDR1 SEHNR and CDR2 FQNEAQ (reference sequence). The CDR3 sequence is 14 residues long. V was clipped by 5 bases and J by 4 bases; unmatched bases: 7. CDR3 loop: CASSPQGGGYGYTF. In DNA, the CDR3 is TGTGCCAGCAGCCCGCAGGGGGGCGGCTATGGCTACACCTTC. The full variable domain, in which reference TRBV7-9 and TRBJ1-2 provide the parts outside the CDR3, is DTGVSQNPRHKITKRGQNVTFRCDPISEHNRLYWYRQTLGQGPEFLTYFQNEAQLEKSRLLSDRFSAERPKGSFSTLEIQRTEQGDSAMYLCASSPQGGGYGYTFGSGTRLTVV.

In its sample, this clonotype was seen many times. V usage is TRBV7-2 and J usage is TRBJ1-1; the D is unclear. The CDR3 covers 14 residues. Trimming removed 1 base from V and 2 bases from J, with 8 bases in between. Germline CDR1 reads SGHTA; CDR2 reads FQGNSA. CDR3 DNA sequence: TGTGCCAGCAGCTTAGTTTTTATCAACACTGAAGCTTTCTTT. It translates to CASSLVFINTEAFF.

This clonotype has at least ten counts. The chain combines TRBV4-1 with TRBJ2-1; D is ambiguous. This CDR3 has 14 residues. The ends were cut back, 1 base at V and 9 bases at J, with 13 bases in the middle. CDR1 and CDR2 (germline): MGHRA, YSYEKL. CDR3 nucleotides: TGCGCCAGCAGCCAAGTAGGAATTGTGATTGAGCAGTTCTTC. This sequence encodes CASSQVGIVIEQFF.

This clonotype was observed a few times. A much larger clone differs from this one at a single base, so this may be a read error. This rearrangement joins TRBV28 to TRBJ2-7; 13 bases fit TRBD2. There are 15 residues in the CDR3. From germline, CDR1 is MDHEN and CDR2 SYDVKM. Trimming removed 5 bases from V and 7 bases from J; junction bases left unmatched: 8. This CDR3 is CASSIRTSGSIEQYF. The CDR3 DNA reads TGTGCCAGCAGTATCAGGACTAGCGGGAGTATTGAGCAGTACTTC.

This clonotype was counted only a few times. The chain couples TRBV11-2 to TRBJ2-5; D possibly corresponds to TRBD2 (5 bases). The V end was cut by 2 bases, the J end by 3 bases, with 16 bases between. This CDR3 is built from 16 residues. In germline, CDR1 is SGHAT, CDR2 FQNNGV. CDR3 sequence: CASSLLLDSSKETQYF. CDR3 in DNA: TGTGCCAGCAGCTTACTCCTGGACTCCTCGAAAGAGACCCAGTACTTC.

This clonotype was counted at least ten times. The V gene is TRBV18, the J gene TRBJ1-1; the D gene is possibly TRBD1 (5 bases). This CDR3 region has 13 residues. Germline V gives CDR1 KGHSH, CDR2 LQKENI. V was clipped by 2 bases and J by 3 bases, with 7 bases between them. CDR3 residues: CASSPSRDTEAFF. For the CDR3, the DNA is TGTGCCAGCTCACCAAGCAGGGACACTGAAGCTTTCTTT.

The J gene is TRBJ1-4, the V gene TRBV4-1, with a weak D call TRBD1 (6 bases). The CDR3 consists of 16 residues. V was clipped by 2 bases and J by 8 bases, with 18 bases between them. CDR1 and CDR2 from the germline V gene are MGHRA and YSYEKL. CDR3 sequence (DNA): TGCGCCAGCAGCCAAACCCGGGGGCGTATCTCGGAAAAACTGTTTTTT. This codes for CASSQTRGRISEKLFF.

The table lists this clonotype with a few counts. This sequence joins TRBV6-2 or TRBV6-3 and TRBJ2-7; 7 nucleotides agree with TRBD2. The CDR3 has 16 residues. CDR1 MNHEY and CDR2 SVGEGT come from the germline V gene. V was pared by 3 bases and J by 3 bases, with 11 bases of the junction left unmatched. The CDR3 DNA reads TGTGCCAGCAGTTATCTAGTTCGAGGGACTAACTACGAGCAGTACTTC. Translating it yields CASSYLVRGTNYEQYF.

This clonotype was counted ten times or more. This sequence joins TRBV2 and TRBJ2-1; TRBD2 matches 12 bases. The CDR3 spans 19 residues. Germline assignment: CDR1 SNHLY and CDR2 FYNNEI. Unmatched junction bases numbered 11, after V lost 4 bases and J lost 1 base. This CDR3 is CASSGLETSGRKSYNEQFF. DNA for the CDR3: TGTGCCAGCAGTGGTCTTGAGACTAGCGGGAGAAAGTCCTACAATGAGCAGTTCTTC.

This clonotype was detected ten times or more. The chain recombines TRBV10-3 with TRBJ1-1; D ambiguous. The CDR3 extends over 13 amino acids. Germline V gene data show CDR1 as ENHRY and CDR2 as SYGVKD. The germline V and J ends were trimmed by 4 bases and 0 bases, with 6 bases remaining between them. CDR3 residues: CAISAVLNTEAFF. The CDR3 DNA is TGTGCCATCAGTGCCGTTTTGAACACTGAAGCTTTCTTT.

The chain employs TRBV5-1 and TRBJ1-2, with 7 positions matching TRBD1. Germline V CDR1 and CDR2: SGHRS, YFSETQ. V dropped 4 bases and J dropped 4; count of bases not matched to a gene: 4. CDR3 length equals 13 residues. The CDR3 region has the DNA TGCGCCAGCAGCCCCGGGACAGCCTATGGCTACACCTTC. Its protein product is CASSPGTAYGYTF. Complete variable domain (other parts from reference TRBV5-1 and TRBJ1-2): KAGVTQTPRYLIKTRGQQVTLSCSPISGHRSVSWYQQTPGQGLQFLFEYFSETQRNKGNFPGRFSGRQFSNSRSEMNVSTLELGDSALYLCASSPGTAYGYTFGSGTRLTVV.

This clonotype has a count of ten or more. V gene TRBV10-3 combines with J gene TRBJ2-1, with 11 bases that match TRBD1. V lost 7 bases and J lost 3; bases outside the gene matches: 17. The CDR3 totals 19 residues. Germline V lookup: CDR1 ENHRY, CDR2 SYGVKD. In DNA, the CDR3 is TGTGCCATCAAGAAGGGGACAGGGGGGACTACTACGGTCTACAATGAGCAGTTCTTC. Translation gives CAIKKGTGGTTTVYNEQFF.

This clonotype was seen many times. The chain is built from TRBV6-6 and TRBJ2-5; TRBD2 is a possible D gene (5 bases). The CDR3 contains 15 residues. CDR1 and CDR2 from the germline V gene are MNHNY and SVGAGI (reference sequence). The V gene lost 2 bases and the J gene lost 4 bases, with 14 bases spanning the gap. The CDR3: CASSYPGLGGETQYF. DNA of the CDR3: TGTGCCAGCAGTTACCCCGGACTGGGCGGAGAGACCCAGTACTTC.

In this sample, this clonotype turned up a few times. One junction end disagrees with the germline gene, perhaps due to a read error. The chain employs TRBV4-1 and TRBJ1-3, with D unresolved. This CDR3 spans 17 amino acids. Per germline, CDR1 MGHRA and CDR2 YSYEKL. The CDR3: CASSQPYKGRSGNTIYF. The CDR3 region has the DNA TGCGCCAGCAGCCAACCTTACAAGGGTCGCTCTGGAAATACCATATATTTT.

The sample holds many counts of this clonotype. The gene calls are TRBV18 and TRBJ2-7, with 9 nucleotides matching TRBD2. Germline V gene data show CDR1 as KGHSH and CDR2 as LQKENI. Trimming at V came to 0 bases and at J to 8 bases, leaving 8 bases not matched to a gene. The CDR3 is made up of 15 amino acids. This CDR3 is CASSPPSGTSSKQYF. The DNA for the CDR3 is TGTGCCAGCTCACCACCTTCCGGGACTAGCAGCAAGCAGTACTTC.

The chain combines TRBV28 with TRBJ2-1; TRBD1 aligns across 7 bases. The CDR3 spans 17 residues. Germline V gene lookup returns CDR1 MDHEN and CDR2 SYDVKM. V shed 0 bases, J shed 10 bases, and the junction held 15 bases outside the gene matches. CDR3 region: CASSLWGQSSGWVEQFF. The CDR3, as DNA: TGTGCCAGCAGTTTATGGGGACAGAGCAGTGGGTGGGTGGAGCAGTTCTTC.

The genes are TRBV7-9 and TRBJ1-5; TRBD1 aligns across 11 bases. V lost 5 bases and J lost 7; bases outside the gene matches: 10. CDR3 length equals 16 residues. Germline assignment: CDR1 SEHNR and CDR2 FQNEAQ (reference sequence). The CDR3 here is CASSPGTGGGSQPQHF. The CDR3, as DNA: TGTGCCAGCAGCCCGGGGACAGGGGGAGGTTCGCAGCCCCAGCATTTT.

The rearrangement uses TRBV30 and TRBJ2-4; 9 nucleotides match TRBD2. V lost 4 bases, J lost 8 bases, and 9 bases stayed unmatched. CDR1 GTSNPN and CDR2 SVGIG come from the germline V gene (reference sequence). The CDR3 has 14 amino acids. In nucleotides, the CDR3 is TGTGCCTGGAATAGGGCGGGAGGGGTGGACATTCAGTACTTC. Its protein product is CAWNRAGGVDIQYF. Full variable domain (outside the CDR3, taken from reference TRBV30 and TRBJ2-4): SQTIHQWPATLVQPVGSPLSLECTVEGTSNPNLYWYRQAAGRGLQLLFYSVGIGQISSEVPQNLSASRPQDRQFILSSKKLLLSDSGFYLCAWNRAGGVDIQYFGAGTRLSVL.

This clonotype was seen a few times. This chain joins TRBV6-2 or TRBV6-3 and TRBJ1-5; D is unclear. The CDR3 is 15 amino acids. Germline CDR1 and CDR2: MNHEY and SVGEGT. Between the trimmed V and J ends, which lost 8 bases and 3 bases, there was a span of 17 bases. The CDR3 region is CASGPIANLNQPQHF. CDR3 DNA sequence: TGTGCCAGCGGCCCGATCGCGAATCTCAATCAGCCCCAGCATTTT.

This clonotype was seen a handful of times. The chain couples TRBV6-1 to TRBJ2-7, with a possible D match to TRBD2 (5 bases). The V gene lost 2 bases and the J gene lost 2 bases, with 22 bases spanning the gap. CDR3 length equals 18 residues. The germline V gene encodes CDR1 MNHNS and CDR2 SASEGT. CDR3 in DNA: TGTGCCAGCAGTGAATACGGGGTATCCCTTACAATAACCTACGAGCAGTACTTC. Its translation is CASSEYGVSLTITYEQYF.

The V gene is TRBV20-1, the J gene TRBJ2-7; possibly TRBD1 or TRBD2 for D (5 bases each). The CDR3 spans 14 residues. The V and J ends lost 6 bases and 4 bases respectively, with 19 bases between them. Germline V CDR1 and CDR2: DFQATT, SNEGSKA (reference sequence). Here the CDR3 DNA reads TGCAGTGCCGGAGAGTTGAGGGGAGTATACGAGCAGTACTTC. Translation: CSAGELRGVYEQYF.

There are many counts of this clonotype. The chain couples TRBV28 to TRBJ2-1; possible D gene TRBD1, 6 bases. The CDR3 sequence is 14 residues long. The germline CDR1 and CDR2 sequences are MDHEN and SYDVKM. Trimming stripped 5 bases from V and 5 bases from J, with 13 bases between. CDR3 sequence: CASSRTDRDNEQFF. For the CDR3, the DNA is TGTGCCAGCAGTCGGACAGATAGAGACAATGAGCAGTTCTTC.